This T cell receptor beta chain was captured in a study of cytomegalovirus exposure and HLA in healthy donors. Broader study findings: Analysis was carried out at a later point, and it linked a missense DCLRE1C variant to TCR beta V- and J-gene trimming. Available immune exposure information covered CMV serostatus only. Later analysis found that TCR beta chains associated with HLA were more clonally expanded than other, equally common chains.

Trimming removed 5 bases at V and 2 bases at J, with 11 bases between. This CDR3 comprises 13 residues. Germline assignment: CDR1 SGHRS and CDR2 YFSETQ. To note about this clone: Its antigen is still unknown.

The PCR used 60 Vbeta and 13 Jbeta primers. Only in-frame clones appear in the TCRdb table, and some are missing; sequencing was by immunoSEQ multiplex PCR. The sample has approximately 240,000 clones, around 89% seen once. As for the donors, each was a healthy bone marrow donor. This clonotype was sampled from a woman aged 18-29 years in good health and CMV-seronegative. The genes are TRBV5-1 and TRBJ2-7; D is possibly TRBD1 (6 bases). Source material: PBMCs. For the CDR3, the DNA is TGCGCCAGCAGTGTACAGGGAACCTACGAGCAGTACTTC. Translating gives CASSVQGTYEQYF.